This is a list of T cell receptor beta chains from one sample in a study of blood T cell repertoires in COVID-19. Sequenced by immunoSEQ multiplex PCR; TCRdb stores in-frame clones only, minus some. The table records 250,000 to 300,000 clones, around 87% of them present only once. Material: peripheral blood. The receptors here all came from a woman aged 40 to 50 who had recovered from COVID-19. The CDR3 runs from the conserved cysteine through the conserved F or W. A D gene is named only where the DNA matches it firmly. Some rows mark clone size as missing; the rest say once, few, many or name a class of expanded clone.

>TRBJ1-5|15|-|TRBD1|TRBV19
CASVSLTGGRQPQHF
TGTGCCAGCGTATCGTTGACAGGGGGCCGACAGCCCCAGCATTTT
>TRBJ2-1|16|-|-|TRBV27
CASSSKTAPTYNEQFF
TGTGCCAGCAGTTCCAAGACAGCCCCTACCTACAATGAGCAGTTCTTC
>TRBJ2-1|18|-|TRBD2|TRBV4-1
CASSQSLTELAGGNEQFF
TGCGCCAGCAGCCAATCACTGACTGAGCTAGCGGGGGGCAATGAGCAGTTCTTC
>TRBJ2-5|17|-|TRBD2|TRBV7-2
CASSLGTSGGLGETQYF
TGTGCCAGCAGCTTAGGGACTAGCGGGGGGCTAGGAGAGACCCAGTACTTC
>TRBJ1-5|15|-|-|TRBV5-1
CASSVPGVRNQPQHF
TGCGCCAGCAGCGTCCCCGGGGTGCGCAATCAGCCCCAGCATTTT
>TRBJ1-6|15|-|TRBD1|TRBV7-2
CASSWGQRVNSPLHF
TGTGCCAGCAGCTGGGGACAGCGAGTCAATTCACCCCTCCACTTT
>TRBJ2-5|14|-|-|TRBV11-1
CASSRRGAQETQYF
TGTGCCAGCAGCCGCAGGGGGGCTCAAGAGACCCAGTACTTC
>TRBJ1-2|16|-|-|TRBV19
CASSNRDRGARNGYTF
TGTGCCAGTAGTAACCGTGATCGGGGGGCGAGAAATGGCTACACCTTC
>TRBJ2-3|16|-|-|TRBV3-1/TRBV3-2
CASSQDFRPQGDTQYF
TGTGCCAGCAGCCAAGACTTCCGCCCACAGGGAGATACGCAGTATTTT
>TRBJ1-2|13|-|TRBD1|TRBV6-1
CASSERTGRGYTF
TGTGCCAGCAGTGAGAGGACAGGGCGCGGCTACACCTTC
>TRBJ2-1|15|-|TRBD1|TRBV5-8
CASSFDRGRYNEQFF
TGTGCCAGCAGCTTCGACAGGGGGCGCTACAATGAGCAGTTCTTC
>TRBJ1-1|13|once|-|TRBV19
CASSIPDRIEAFF
TGTGCCAGTAGTATACCAGACAGGATTGAAGCTTTCTTT
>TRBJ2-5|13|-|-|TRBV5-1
CASSPAGLETQYF
TGCGCCAGCAGCCCCGCCGGGTTAGAGACCCAGTACTTC
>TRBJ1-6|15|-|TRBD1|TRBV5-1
CASSPQGANNSPLHF
TGCGCCAGCAGCCCGCAGGGGGCCAATAATTCACCCCTCCACTTT
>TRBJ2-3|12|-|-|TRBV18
CASSPERDTQYF
TGTGCCAGCTCACCCGAGAGAGATACGCAGTATTTT
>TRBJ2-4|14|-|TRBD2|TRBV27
CASSPSGGTNIQYF
TGTGCCAGCAGTCCTAGCGGGGGTACGAACATTCAGTACTTC
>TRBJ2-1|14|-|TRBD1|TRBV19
CASSKSGQNNEQFF
TGTGCCAGTAGCAAATCGGGACAGAACAATGAGCAGTTCTTC
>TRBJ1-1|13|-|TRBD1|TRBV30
CARQGAFGTEAFF
TGTGCTCGACAGGGGGCATTTGGCACTGAAGCTTTCTTT
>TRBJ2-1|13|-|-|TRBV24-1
CATSDLQGGGQFF
TGTGCCACCAGTGATTTGCAAGGGGGGGGGCAGTTCTTC
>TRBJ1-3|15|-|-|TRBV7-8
CASSRAGGNGNTIYF
TGTGCCAGCAGCCGAGCTGGGGGGAACGGAAACACCATATATTTT
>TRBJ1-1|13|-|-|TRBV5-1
CASSSPQNTEAFF
TGCGCCAGCAGCTCCCCCCAGAACACTGAAGCTTTCTTT
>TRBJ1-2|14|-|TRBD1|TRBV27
CASKGTGVTYGYTF
TGTGCCAGCAAAGGAACAGGGGTGACCTATGGCTACACCTTC
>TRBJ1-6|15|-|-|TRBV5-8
CASSRRELSNSPLHF
TGTGCCAGCAGCAGGCGGGAGCTGAGTAATTCACCCCTCCACTTT
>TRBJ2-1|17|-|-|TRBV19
CASSIGRVESSYNEQFF
TGTGCCAGTAGTATAGGGCGGGTCGAGAGCTCCTACAATGAGCAGTTCTTC
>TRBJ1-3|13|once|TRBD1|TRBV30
CAHQTTGRNTIYF
TGTGCCCATCAAACGACAGGGCGAAACACCATATATTTT
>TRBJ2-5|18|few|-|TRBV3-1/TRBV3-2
CASSQDLVGGGPFETQYF
TGTGCCAGCAGCCAAGATCTTGTAGGGGGGGGGCCTTTTGAGACCCAGTACTTC
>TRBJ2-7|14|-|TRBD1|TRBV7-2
CASSLRQGVGEQYF
TGTGCCAGCAGCTTGAGACAGGGCGTTGGTGAGCAGTACTTC
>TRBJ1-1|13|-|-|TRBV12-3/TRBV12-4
CASSFHRGNEAFF
TGTGCCAGCAGTTTTCATCGGGGAAATGAAGCTTTCTTT
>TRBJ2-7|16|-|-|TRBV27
CASSLSGYVRSQRQYF
TGTGCCAGCAGTTTATCAGGATACGTGCGGAGCCAGAGGCAGTACTTC
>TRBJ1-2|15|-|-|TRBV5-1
CASSLGTGLQYGYTF
TGCGCCAGCAGCTTGGGGACGGGGTTACAGTATGGCTACACCTTC
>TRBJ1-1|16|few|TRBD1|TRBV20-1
CSASQGGWTGGTEAFF
TGCAGTGCTAGTCAAGGCGGCTGGACAGGGGGAACTGAAGCTTTCTTT